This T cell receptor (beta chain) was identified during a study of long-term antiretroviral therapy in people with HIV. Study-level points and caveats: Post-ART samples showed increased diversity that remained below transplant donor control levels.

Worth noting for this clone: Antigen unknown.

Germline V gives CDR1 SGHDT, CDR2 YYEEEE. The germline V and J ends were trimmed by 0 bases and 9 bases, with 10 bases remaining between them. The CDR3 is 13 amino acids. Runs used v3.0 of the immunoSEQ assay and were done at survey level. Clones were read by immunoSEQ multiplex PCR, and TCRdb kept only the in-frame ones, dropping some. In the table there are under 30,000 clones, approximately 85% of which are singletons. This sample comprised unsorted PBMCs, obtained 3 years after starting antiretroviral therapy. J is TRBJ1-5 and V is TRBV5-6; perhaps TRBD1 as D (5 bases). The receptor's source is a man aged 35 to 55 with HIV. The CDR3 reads CASSLGGTWPQHF. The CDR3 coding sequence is TGTGCCAGCAGCTTGGGGGGGACCTGGCCCCAGCATTTT.